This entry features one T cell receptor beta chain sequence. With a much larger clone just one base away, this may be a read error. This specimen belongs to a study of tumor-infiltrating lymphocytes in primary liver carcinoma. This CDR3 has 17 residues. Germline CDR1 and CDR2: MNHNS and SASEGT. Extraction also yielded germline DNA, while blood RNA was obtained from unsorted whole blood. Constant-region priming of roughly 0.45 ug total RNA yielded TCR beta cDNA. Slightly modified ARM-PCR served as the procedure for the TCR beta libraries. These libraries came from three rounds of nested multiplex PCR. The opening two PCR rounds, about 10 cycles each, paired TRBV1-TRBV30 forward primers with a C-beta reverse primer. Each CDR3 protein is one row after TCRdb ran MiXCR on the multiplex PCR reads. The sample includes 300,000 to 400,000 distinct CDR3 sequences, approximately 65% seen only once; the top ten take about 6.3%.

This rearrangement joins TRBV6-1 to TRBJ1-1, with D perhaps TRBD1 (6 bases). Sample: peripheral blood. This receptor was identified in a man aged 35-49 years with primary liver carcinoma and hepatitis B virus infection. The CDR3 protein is CGSTPTQGGGGGTEAFF. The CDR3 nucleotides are TGTGGCAGCACACCCACCCAAGGGGGAGGGGGAGGCACTGAAGCTTTCTTT.